The entry below gives a single T cell receptor (beta chain) sequence along with its context. What it binds is unknown. The data were obtained in a study of response to subunit inactivated influenza vaccine. Study results and caveats: With each seasonal influenza vaccination, the authors suggested, few new T cells are recruited.

A single record per CDR3 protein comes from TCRdb applying MiXCR to the RT-PCR reads. The sample holds roughly 700,000 distinct CDR3 sequences, approximately 15% seen once. The sample consisted of PBMCs from blood, taken roughly 12 days after vaccination. This TCR derives from a man over 45 who received an inactivated influenza vaccine.

The CDR3 reads CASSIPGANTGELFF. The CDR3 nucleotides read TGTGCCAGTAGTATTCCGGGGGCGAACACCGGGGAGCTGTTTTTT. The chain couples TRBV19 to TRBJ2-2; possible D gene TRBD2, 6 bases. V dropped 3 bases and J dropped 0 bases, with 8 bases sitting between them. Per germline, CDR1 LNHDA and CDR2 SQIVND (reference sequence). The CDR3 is 15 residues long. The full variable domain, in which reference TRBV19 and TRBJ2-2 provide the parts outside the CDR3, is DGGITQSPKYLFRKEGQNVTLSCEQNLNHDAMYWYRQDPGQGLRLIYYSQIVNDFQKGDIAEGYSVSREKKESFPLTVTSAQKNPTAFYLCASSIPGANTGELFFGEGSRLTVL.